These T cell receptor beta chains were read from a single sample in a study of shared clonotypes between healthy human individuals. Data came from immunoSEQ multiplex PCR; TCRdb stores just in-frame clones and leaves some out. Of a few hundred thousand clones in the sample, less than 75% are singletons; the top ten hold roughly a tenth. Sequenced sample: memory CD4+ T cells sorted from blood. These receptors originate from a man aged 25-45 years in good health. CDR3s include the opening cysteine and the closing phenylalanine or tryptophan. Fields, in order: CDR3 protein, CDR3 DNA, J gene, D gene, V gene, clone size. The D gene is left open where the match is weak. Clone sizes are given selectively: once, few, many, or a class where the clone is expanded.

CDR3 protein: CATSNSHQETQYF
CDR3 DNA: TGTGCCACCTCCAACTCACACCAAGAGACCCAGTACTTC
J gene: TRBJ2-5
D gene: NA
V gene: TRBV15
clone size: NA

CDR3 protein: CASSFGGSEETQYF
CDR3 DNA: TGTGCCAGCAGCTTCGGTGGGTCCGAGGAGACCCAGTACTTC
J gene: TRBJ2-5
D gene: NA
V gene: TRBV11-3
clone size: NA

CDR3 protein: CASSLLDTNGGYTF
CDR3 DNA: TGCGCCAGCAGCCTATTAGACACGAACGGGGGCTACACCTTC
J gene: TRBJ1-2
D gene: NA
V gene: TRBV5-1
clone size: NA

CDR3 protein: CASSVEASRVDTQYF
CDR3 DNA: TGTGCCAGCAGCGTAGAGGCTAGCCGTGTAGATACGCAGTATTTT
J gene: TRBJ2-3
D gene: NA
V gene: TRBV9
clone size: NA

CDR3 protein: CATSRVSAAKAGELFF
CDR3 DNA: TGTGCCACCAGCAGAGTTTCAGCGGCGAAGGCCGGGGAGCTGTTTTTT
J gene: TRBJ2-2
D gene: NA
V gene: TRBV15
clone size: NA

CDR3 protein: CASSLIAGAYEQYF
CDR3 DNA: TGTGCCAGCAGCTTAATAGCGGGGGCCTACGAGCAGTACTTC
J gene: TRBJ2-7
D gene: TRBD2
V gene: TRBV7-9
clone size: NA

CDR3 protein: CASSYQPKSSTQYF
CDR3 DNA: TGTGCCAGCAGTTACCAGCCGAAGTCATCGACCCAGTACTTC
J gene: TRBJ2-5
D gene: NA
V gene: TRBV6-5
clone size: NA

CDR3 protein: CASSLEGQAGNTIYF
CDR3 DNA: TGCGCCAGCAGCTTGGAGGGACAAGCAGGAAACACCATATATTTT
J gene: TRBJ1-3
D gene: NA
V gene: TRBV5-1
clone size: NA

CDR3 protein: CASSLGASGANVLTF
CDR3 DNA: TGTGCCAGCAGCTTGGGGGCGTCAGGGGCCAACGTCCTGACTTTC
J gene: TRBJ2-6
D gene: NA
V gene: TRBV7-9
clone size: NA

CDR3 protein: CAISEIGGASQVHEQYF
CDR3 DNA: TGTGCCATCAGTGAAATTGGCGGGGCGAGTCAGGTCCACGAGCAGTACTTC
J gene: TRBJ2-7
D gene: NA
V gene: TRBV10-3
clone size: NA

CDR3 protein: CASSPSTGLFF
CDR3 DNA: TGTGCCAGCAGCCCAAGCACGGGGCTGTTTTTT
J gene: TRBJ2-2
D gene: NA
V gene: TRBV11-2
clone size: few

CDR3 protein: CASSISGTGTHEQYF
CDR3 DNA: TGTGCCAGCAGCATATCCGGGACAGGGACCCACGAGCAGTACTTC
J gene: TRBJ2-7
D gene: TRBD1
V gene: TRBV5-6
clone size: NA

CDR3 protein: CARGGAAGELFF
CDR3 DNA: TGTGCCCGAGGGGGGGCAGCCGGGGAGCTGTTTTTT
J gene: TRBJ2-2
D gene: NA
V gene: TRBV2
clone size: NA

CDR3 protein: CASSLDRDRNYEQYF
CDR3 DNA: TGTGCCAGCAGCTTAGACAGGGACAGGAACTACGAGCAGTACTTC
J gene: TRBJ2-7
D gene: TRBD1
V gene: TRBV7-9
clone size: many

CDR3 protein: CASSERIRYEQYF
CDR3 DNA: TGTGCCAGCAGTGAAAGGATTCGGTACGAGCAGTACTTC
J gene: TRBJ2-7
D gene: NA
V gene: TRBV6-1
clone size: NA

CDR3 protein: CACSASTLADTQYF
CDR3 DNA: TGTGCCTGTTCAGCCTCCACATTGGCAGATACGCAGTATTTT
J gene: TRBJ2-3
D gene: NA
V gene: TRBV30
clone size: NA

CDR3 protein: CAISDSQGYEQYF
CDR3 DNA: TGTGCCATCAGTGATAGTCAGGGCTACGAGCAGTACTTC
J gene: TRBJ2-7
D gene: NA
V gene: TRBV10-3
clone size: NA

CDR3 protein: CASSGGLAGREQFF
CDR3 DNA: TGTGCCAGCAGCGGGGGACTAGCGGGACGTGAGCAGTTCTTC
J gene: TRBJ2-1
D gene: TRBD2
V gene: TRBV6-1
clone size: NA

CDR3 protein: CASSFTTGGYNNSPLHF
CDR3 DNA: TGTGCCAGCAGCTTCACGACAGGGGGCTATAATAATTCACCCCTCCACTTT
J gene: TRBJ1-6
D gene: TRBD1
V gene: TRBV7-9
clone size: once

CDR3 protein: CASSLEGGPYEQYF
CDR3 DNA: TGCGCCAGCAGCTTGGAGGGGGGCCCCTACGAGCAGTACTTC
J gene: TRBJ2-7
D gene: NA
V gene: TRBV5-1
clone size: NA

CDR3 protein: CATSPLSFLGETQYF
CDR3 DNA: TGTGCCACCTCCCCGCTTTCCTTCCTCGGAGAGACCCAGTACTTC
J gene: TRBJ2-5
D gene: NA
V gene: TRBV28
clone size: NA

CDR3 protein: CASSPRAGAETQYF
CDR3 DNA: TGCGCCAGCAGCCCACGAGCGGGAGCAGAGACCCAGTACTTC
J gene: TRBJ2-5
D gene: TRBD2
V gene: TRBV5-1
clone size: NA

CDR3 protein: CSVQGQLNTEAFF
CDR3 DNA: TGCAGCGTTCAAGGACAGCTGAACACTGAAGCTTTCTTT
J gene: TRBJ1-1
D gene: NA
V gene: TRBV29-1
clone size: few

CDR3 protein: CASSLSDLYEQYF
CDR3 DNA: TGTGCCAGCAGTTTAAGTGATCTCTACGAGCAGTACTTC
J gene: TRBJ2-7
D gene: NA
V gene: TRBV28
clone size: NA

CDR3 protein: CASSAGQGYGYTF
CDR3 DNA: TGTGCCAGCAGCGCAGGACAGGGATATGGCTACACCTTC
J gene: TRBJ1-2
D gene: TRBD1
V gene: TRBV7-2
clone size: NA

CDR3 protein: CASGTVLQTQYF
CDR3 DNA: TGTGCCAGCGGCACTGTGCTGCAGACCCAGTACTTC
J gene: TRBJ2-5
D gene: NA
V gene: TRBV7-8
clone size: NA

CDR3 protein: CASSVSRGGYEQYF
CDR3 DNA: TGTGCCAGCAGTGTGTCTCGGGGCGGGTACGAGCAGTACTTC
J gene: TRBJ2-7
D gene: NA
V gene: TRBV2
clone size: NA

CDR3 protein: CASSQTGAGANVLTF
CDR3 DNA: TGTGCCAGCAGTCAAACAGGGGCTGGGGCCAACGTCCTGACTTTC
J gene: TRBJ2-6
D gene: TRBD1
V gene: TRBV6-6
clone size: NA

CDR3 protein: CASHTQGVGNQPQHF
CDR3 DNA: TGTGCCAGCCACACTCAGGGGGTCGGCAATCAGCCCCAGCATTTT
J gene: TRBJ1-5
D gene: TRBD1
V gene: TRBV28
clone size: NA

CDR3 protein: CASSEGDVSGYTF
CDR3 DNA: TGCGCCAGCAGTGAGGGGGACGTCTCTGGCTACACCTTC
J gene: TRBJ1-2
D gene: NA
V gene: TRBV10-2
clone size: many

CDR3 protein: CASSLVGGATYEQYF
CDR3 DNA: TGCGCCAGCAGCTTGGTTGGTGGTGCTACCTACGAGCAGTACTTC
J gene: TRBJ2-7
D gene: NA
V gene: TRBV5-1
clone size: NA

CDR3 protein: CASSPSGPYYEQYF
CDR3 DNA: TGTGCCAGCAGCCCTTCGGGCCCATACTACGAGCAGTACTTC
J gene: TRBJ2-7
D gene: NA
V gene: TRBV9
clone size: NA